The 18 T cell receptor beta chains in this list originate from one sample, sequenced in a study of T cell responses to AZD1222 COVID-19 vaccine. Profiled with immunoSEQ multiplex PCR; TCRdb holds only in-frame clones, not every one. This sample yields roughly 80,000 clones, of which nearly 85% are seen a single time; about 3.1% belongs to the top ten. The source material was peripheral blood, sampled on day 0 of AZD1222 vaccination. The receptors were gathered from an adult in good health.

This clone was seen only once. DNA of the CDR3: TGTGCCAGCAGCTTAGGGCGCAGGGGAACTGAAGCTTTCTTT. Its translation: CASSLGRRGTEAFF. The gene calls are TRBV11-1 and TRBJ1-1; TRBD1 is a possible D gene (6 bases). The CDR3 loop spans 14 amino acids. CDR1 is SGHAT and CDR2 is FQDESV in the germline V gene (reference sequence). The V end was cut by 1 base, the J end by 5 bases, with 11 bases between. Together with reference TRBV11-1 and TRBJ1-1, the CDR3 gives the full variable domain: EAEVAQSPRYKITEKSQAVAFWCDPISGHATLYWYRQILGQGPELLVQFQDESVVDDSQLPKDRFSAERLKGVDSTLKIQPAELGDSAMYLCASSLGRRGTEAFFGQGTRLTVV.

This sequence joins TRBV7-3 and TRBJ2-2; weak D call: TRBD2 (6 bases). This CDR3 is 14 amino acids long. Looked up from germline, CDR1 is SGHTA and CDR2 is FQGTGA. The V and J ends lost 6 bases and 5 bases respectively, with 13 bases between them. CDR3 protein: CASSQSRGTGELFF. As DNA, the CDR3 is TGTGCCAGCAGTCAGTCCCGGGGGACCGGGGAGCTGTTTTTT.

The genes are TRBV5-1 and TRBJ1-4; D remains unclear. Germline V lookup: CDR1 SGHRS, CDR2 YFSETQ. The V and J ends lost 5 bases and 2 bases respectively, with 13 bases between them. The CDR3 length is 15 residues. The CDR3 coding sequence is TGCGCCAGCAGGGACCAACTCCAGACTAATGAAAAACTGTTTTTT. The encoded protein is CASRDQLQTNEKLFF.

This clone was found a few times. J is TRBJ1-5 and V is TRBV28, with 7 bases fitting TRBD1. CDR1 and CDR2 (germline): MDHEN, SYDVKM. With V trimmed by 3 bases and J by 0 bases, 8 bases remained unmatched. CDR3 length: 17 residues. CDR3 loop: CASSLDRWGYSNQPQHF. CDR3 nucleotides: TGTGCCAGCAGTTTGGACAGGTGGGGTTATAGCAATCAGCCCCAGCATTTT. Supplemented by reference TRBV28 and TRBJ1-5, the full variable domain reads DVKVTQSSRYLVKRTGEKVFLECVQDMDHENMFWYRQDPGLGLRLIYFSYDVKMKEKGDIPEGYSVSREKKERFSLILESASTNQTSMYLCASSLDRWGYSNQPQHFGDGTRLSIL.

The chain links TRBV11-1 to TRBJ2-1, with 11 bases fitting TRBD1. CDR3 length: 13 residues. The V gene's germline CDR1 is SGHAT and CDR2 FQDESV (reference sequence). The V gene end was trimmed by 10 bases and the J gene end by 6 bases; junction bases not matched to a gene: 5. The CDR3 DNA reads as TGTGCCACCGGACAGGGGGCTGTCAATGAGCAGTTCTTC. Its translation is CATGQGAVNEQFF.

V is TRBV4-1 and J is TRBJ2-7; D ambiguous. This CDR3 has 13 residues. Germline lookup yields CDR1 MGHRA and CDR2 YSYEKL. V was clipped by 3 bases and J by 1 base, with 7 bases between them. CDR3 coding DNA: TGCGCCAGCAGCCATGGCGGATCCTACGAGCAGTACTTC. Translated: CASSHGGSYEQYF.

This CDR3 is CAYSAAPGDTEAFF. The CDR3 DNA follows: TGTGCCTACTCAGCGGCCCCAGGGGACACTGAAGCTTTCTTT. This rearrangement joins TRBV30 to TRBJ1-1; the D gene is possibly TRBD1 (6 bases). This CDR3 comprises 14 residues. Per the germline V gene, CDR1 is GTSNPN and CDR2 is SVGIG (reference sequence). V lost 7 bases, J lost 3 bases, and 18 bases lay in between.

This clone has just one count. The chain has TRBV30 and TRBJ2-1; 7 bases agree with TRBD1. CDR3 length equals 14 residues. CDR1 and CDR2 (germline): GTSNPN, SVGIG (reference sequence). V dropped 2 bases and J dropped 9; count of bases not matched to a gene: 10. CDR3 residues: CAWSSNRGSGEQFF. The CDR3 coding sequence is TGTGCCTGGAGTAGCAACAGGGGATCGGGTGAGCAGTTCTTC.

This rearrangement joins TRBV6-2 or TRBV6-3 to TRBJ1-5, with D possibly being TRBD1 (5 bases). Germline V gene data show CDR1 as MNHEY and CDR2 as SVGEGT. The CDR3 consists of 14 residues. V lost 5 bases, J lost 7 bases, and 15 bases lay in between. The CDR3 DNA follows: TGTGCCAGCAGTCACGGGACGGGGGGACAGCCCCAGCATTTT. Protein: CASSHGTGGQPQHF.

This rearrangement joins TRBV27 to TRBJ1-4; D uncertain. The CDR3 consists of 17 residues. Trimming left V 5 bases short and J 1 base short, with 17 bases between. Germline CDR1 and CDR2: MNHEY and SMNVEV (reference sequence). Here the CDR3 reads CASSNSGDGETNEKLFF. The CDR3 nucleotides read TGTGCCAGCAGTAACTCTGGGGATGGGGAAACTAATGAAAAACTGTTTTTT.

The rearrangement joins TRBV6-2 or TRBV6-3 to TRBJ1-5, with D possibly TRBD1 on 5 matching bases. CDR3 length: 14 residues. Germline V gene data show CDR1 as MNHEY and CDR2 as SVGEGT. V lost 3 bases to trimming and J lost 6 bases, with 12 bases between them. The CDR3 nucleotides are TGTGCCAGCAGTTATTCAGGGCAGACTCAGCCCCAGCATTTT. Protein sequence: CASSYSGQTQPQHF.

The V and J genes are TRBV4-1 and TRBJ1-6, with TRBD1 identical over 8 bases. Trimming took 4 bases from V and 3 from J; bases not matched to a gene: 20. This CDR3 contains 21 residues. CDR1 is MGHRA, CDR2 YSYEKL, per germline. CDR3 nucleotides: TGCGCCAGCAGCCTCAAAGTTACAGGGGGTGCTTATGCTCTCTATAATTCACCCCTCCACTTT. It encodes CASSLKVTGGAYALYNSPLHF.

CDR3 amino acids: CASSPLTGLYGYTF. The CDR3 coding sequence is TGTGCCAGCAGTCCCCTCACAGGGCTCTATGGCTACACCTTC. The J gene is TRBJ1-2, the V gene TRBV27, with D possibly TRBD1 on 6 matching bases. The V and J ends lost 5 bases and 4 bases respectively, with 14 bases between them. From germline, CDR1 is MNHEY and CDR2 SMNVEV (reference sequence). The CDR3 has 14 amino acids.

The V gene is TRBV2, the J gene TRBJ1-2, with D perhaps matching TRBD1 (5 bases). V gave up 7 bases and J gave up 3 bases, with 15 bases separating them. Germline V CDR1 and CDR2: SNHLY, FYNNEI. CDR3 length equals 14 residues. Here the CDR3 reads CASTLTETDYGYTF. The CDR3 bases are TGTGCCAGCACTCTGACGGAGACAGACTATGGCTACACCTTC.

This clone was counted a few times. V usage is TRBV12-3 or TRBV12-4 and J usage is TRBJ2-2; unclear D gene. This CDR3 comprises 13 residues. V was pared by 1 base and J by 8 bases, with 8 bases between. The CDR3 sequence is CASSLGVLGELFF. For the CDR3, the DNA is TGTGCCAGCAGTTTAGGTGTATTAGGGGAGCTGTTTTTT.

The chain carries TRBV29-1 and TRBJ1-5; 7 bases line up with TRBD1. After removal of 6 bases from V and 7 bases from J, the junction contained 12 bases not matched to a gene. This CDR3 is built from 14 residues. Germline CDR1 SQVTM, CDR2 ANQGSEA. CDR3 residues: CSVATGDGRQPQHF. CDR3 sequence (DNA): TGCAGCGTCGCCACAGGGGACGGAAGGCAGCCCCAGCATTTT.

This clone was observed a few times. J is TRBJ2-1 and V is TRBV12-3 or TRBV12-4; 10 nucleotides line up with TRBD1. Germline trimming cut 10 bases from V and 7 bases from J; bases unmatched to any gene: 7. The CDR3 spans 13 residues. The CDR3 coding sequence is TGTGCCAACGAGGACAGGGGGTTAAATGAGCAGTTCTTC. Encoded protein: CANEDRGLNEQFF.

This chain uses TRBV27 with TRBJ1-2; D remains ambiguous. Germline V CDR1 and CDR2: MNHEY, SMNVEV (reference sequence). The V end lost 2 bases, the J end lost 4 bases, and 11 bases lay between the germline ends. CDR3 length: 14 residues. The chain's CDR3 is CASSLKGSSYGYTF. CDR3 nucleotides: TGTGCCAGCAGTTTAAAAGGTTCGTCCTATGGCTACACCTTC.